These T cell receptor beta chains were read from a single sample in a study of long-term antiretroviral therapy in people with HIV. Some clones are missing from TCRdb's copy, which holds only in-frame ones; the method was immunoSEQ multiplex PCR. The top ten hold roughly 3.8% of the sample, which has about 21,000 clones, about 82% seen once. Sequenced here: unsorted PBMCs, sampled 4 years after starting antiretroviral therapy. These receptors came from a man aged 18-30 years with HIV. Both conserved end residues are trimmed from each CDR3.

V gene,J gene,CDR3 protein
TRBV6-1,TRBJ1-2,ASSELGATTYGYT
TRBV5-1,TRBJ1-1,ASSPGVEGNTEAF
TRBV5-1,TRBJ1-6,ASSQSTGNSPLH
TRBV10-2,TRBJ1-5,ASSLYPTGLGSNQPQH
TRBV4-2,TRBJ2-5,ASSQASPGTGGETQY
TRBV19,TRBJ1-3,ASSPPGLENTIY
TRBV7-8,TRBJ1-6,ASSLVGHSTGPLH
TRBV6-1,TRBJ1-5,ASSRDRVQPQH
TRBV7-3,TRBJ2-7,ASSLTGGDEQY
TRBV9,TRBJ1-6,ASRGSRDRENSPLH
TRBV28,TRBJ2-3,ASSPGLAAVADTQY
TRBV28,TRBJ1-5,ASSPFIPDQPQH
TRBV7-6,TRBJ2-5,ASSLVFVGAPDQETQY
TRBV30,TRBJ1-1,AWTPGWGAEAF
TRBV6-5,TRBJ1-1,ASIKDAGRGTEAF
TRBV10-2,TRBJ1-5,ASSEGPTEPQH
TRBV7-2,TRBJ1-2,ASSNPGAYYGYT
TRBV4-2,TRBJ1-2,ASSHDPGEGYT
TRBV4-2,TRBJ2-2,ASSQEGTDRAGELF
TRBV9,TRBJ1-1,ASSVAGTGWTEAF
TRBV27,TRBJ1-1,ASSTAGNTEAF
TRBV18,TRBJ2-1,ASSPPAGAYNEQF
TRBV2,TRBJ1-2,AIGQESYGYT
TRBV2,TRBJ2-2,ASNPQGALNTGELF
TRBV7-2,TRBJ2-5,ASSLVGETQY
TRBV11-2,TRBJ1-5,ASSLLVRGAGQPQH
TRBV18,TRBJ1-4,ASSPSFLGGGYEKLF